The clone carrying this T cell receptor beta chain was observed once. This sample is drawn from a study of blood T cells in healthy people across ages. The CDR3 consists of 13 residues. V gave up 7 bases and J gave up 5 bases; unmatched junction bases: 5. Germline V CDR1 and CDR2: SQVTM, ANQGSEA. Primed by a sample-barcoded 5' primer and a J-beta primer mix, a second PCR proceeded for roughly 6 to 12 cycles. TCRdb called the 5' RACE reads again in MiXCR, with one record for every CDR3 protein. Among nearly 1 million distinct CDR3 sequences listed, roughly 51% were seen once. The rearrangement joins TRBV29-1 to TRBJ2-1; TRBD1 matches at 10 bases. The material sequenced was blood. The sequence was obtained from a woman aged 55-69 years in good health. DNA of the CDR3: TGCAGCGGGGGGGGACAGGGGAACAATGAGCAGTTCTTC. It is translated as CSGGGQGNNEQFF.